The entry that follows covers one T cell receptor beta chain sequence. Its binding antigen is unknown. One end of the junction is discordant with germline, which a read error may explain. The library was built by means of 5' RACE. TCRdb shows the sequencer as NextSeq 500. In the TCR library protocol, a unique molecular identifier was attached to each TCR cDNA molecule so that PCR and sequencing errors could be corrected. From the authors' description of their analysis: Decombinator tools were used for TCR identification, UMI-based error correction and CDR3 extraction. TCRs above a frequency of 2 per 1,000, corresponding to the top 1% of the tumor frequency distribution, were defined as expanded. Rényi diversity was computed with the R vegan package after subsampling each repertoire 100 times to 5,000 TCRs. CDR3 similarity networks were built from amino acid triplet string-kernel similarity, connecting CDR3s with pairwise similarity above 0.82. TCRdb ran its own pipeline on the public reads, namely fastp trimming at Q25 and MiXCR clone calling, and kept in-frame beta chains. Merged by CDR3 protein, the rows form single entries marked with the most common genes and DNA. The authors' filters were not applied to this entry. For this sample there are 35,000 to 50,000 distinct CDR3 sequences; about 23% appear just once. The ten biggest clones cover under 8% of the sample.

Via the germline V gene, CDR1 is SGHVS and CDR2 FQNEAQ. Measured from the cysteine to the phenylalanine, the CDR3 is 15 residues long. This entry keeps only the CDR3 DNA: 45 bases, framed from base 1. The data stem from a study of spatial heterogeneity in lung cancer (dated by TCRdb to the late 2010s). For the wider study: Donors were 72 patients with early-stage, untreated non-small cell lung cancer from the lung TRACERx cohort. Follow-up PBMC samples were sequenced whenever available, and the median time to follow-up was roughly two years after resection. Beta-chain transcripts were consistently detected in greater numbers than alpha-chain transcripts, which likely reflects a higher abundance of beta-chain transcripts. In the raw uncorrected reads, each unique combination of TCR and UMI appeared more than ten times on average. In non-small cell lung cancer, the study made a quantitative comparison of TCR alpha and beta repertoires among multiple tumor regions, matched nontumor lung and blood. Nonsynonymous mutation counts, determined by whole-exome sequencing of tumor tissue, were related to TCR repertoire features. Both alpha and beta chains were TCR-sequenced in samples taken at surgery, namely 220 tumor regions, roughly 64 matched nontumor lung samples and roughly 56 PBMC samples. The paper as a whole reports these results and caveats: Confirming at a functional level the hypothesis that regional TCRs recognize regional mutations was considered to require additional single-cell paired TCR alpha and beta sequencing. Only approximately 13 patients were included in comparisons of baseline and follow-up blood repertoires. Ubiquitous expanded tumor TCRs were detected in blood more often at tumor resection than at routine follow-up.

The time point label of this sample denotes: blood at routine non-recurrence follow-up after resection. TCR sequencing used whole RNA extracted from tumor and nontumor lung tissue, or from cryopreserved PBMC samples, without cell sorting. A patient was chosen for TCR sequencing only when enough RNA was available from at least two tumor regions. The V and J segments used are TRBV7-8 and TRBJ2-1; possibly the D gene is TRBD2, per 5 matching bases. Here the sequenced sample was PBMCs, taken at follow-up. This clonotype was obtained from a female donor with early-stage non-small cell lung cancer. The nucleotide sequence reads as follows: TGTGCCAGCATCCAAAGAGGGAGCTCCTACAATGGGCAGTTCTTC. Its product reads: CASIQRGSSYNGQFF.